What follows is one T cell receptor (beta chain) and its context. The antigen it recognizes is unknown. Nothing much larger sits one base from this clone, and base qualities are not available. V and J are truncated by 8 bases and 4 bases respectively, leaving an intervening sequence of 11 bases. Reading from cysteine to phenylalanine, the CDR3 counts 12 amino acids. Only the CDR3 region is kept as DNA, spanning 36 bases read in frame from base 1. Patients with autoimmune disease history or receiving systemic immunosuppression were excluded from the trial. Peripheral blood for TCR sequencing was drawn from every dose cohort at baseline, at cycle 4 day 1 and at cycle 7 day 1. Samples were obtained from an open-label, multicenter, first-in-human phase I dose-escalation trial of ivuxolimab. Adults with locally advanced or metastatic melanoma, renal cell carcinoma, hepatocellular carcinoma or head and neck squamous cell carcinoma were enrolled in the trial. Before TCR sequencing, CD4+ T cells and CD8+ T cells were sorted from peripheral blood as separate populations.

This entry belongs to a study of OX40 agonist ivuxolimab in advanced cancers. With regard to the full study: Ivuxolimab, which targeted the costimulatory receptor OX40 (CD134), was an agonistic, fully human IgG2 monoclonal antibody. Intravenous ivuxolimab was administered to patients every 2 weeks at six dose levels: 0.01, 0.1, 0.3, 1.5, 3 and 10 mg/kg. Of the roughly 50 dose-escalation patients, hepatocellular carcinoma was present in about 20, melanoma in approximately 15, renal cell carcinoma in 9 and head and neck cancer in 9. The dose-escalation cohort was almost 85% male with a mean age of about 54 years, ranging from roughly 20 to 80. Patients were allowed to have had prior anti-PD-1, anti-PD-L1 or anti-CTLA-4 therapy, and approximately 43% of the dose-escalation patients had previously received checkpoint inhibitors. Three dose-escalation patients achieved partial responses, one with hepatocellular carcinoma and two with cutaneous melanoma. The point of sequencing TCRbeta in the periphery was to test whether ivuxolimab changed TCR sequence diversity and drove clonal T-cell expansion. The paper describes the monotherapy dose-escalation part (N of about 52 patients) of the phase I trial of ivuxolimab.

Study-wide findings and limitations: The antigen specificity of the peripheral T cells that underwent clonal expansion was not determined. Low levels of normalized T-cell clonal expansion were also seen in some patients who did not respond. Partial responders in the 0.1-3.0 mg/kg groups had among the lowest normalized peripheral clonal expansion, especially among CD8+ T cells. Clonal expansion of both CD4+ and CD8+ blood T cells was observed from baseline to week 6 at doses 0.1 to 3.0 mg/kg. After ivuxolimab, more expanded clones were found on average in CD8+ T cells than in CD4+ T cells.

Genomic DNA was isolated from the sorted cells so that the TCRbeta CDR3 region could be sequenced. The immunoSEQ Assay was used to sequence the TCRbeta CDR3 regions. What TCRdb holds here is the immuneACCESS table cut down to in-frame rearrangements. Part of the clones is not present; checked against another copy, under half of the missing clones reflect an unresolved V gene, and the others are unexplained. Within this sample are just over 14,000 clones, with almost 80% of them counted one time only. Of the sample, under 35% is held by the ten largest clones. The sequence derives from an adult with an advanced solid tumor such as melanoma, head and neck, liver or kidney cancer. Sequencing used CD4+ or CD8+ T cells sorted from blood, obtained in a trial of the OX40 agonist ivuxolimab. Here the chain combines TRBV23-1 and TRBJ1-1; D gene: possibly TRBD1, on 5 matching bases. TRBV23-1 carries the ORF label, with uncertain function. Read as DNA, the sequence is TGCGCCAGCTCAAACGGGGGCACTGAAGCTTTCTTT. Translated, this is CASSNGGTEAFF.